This T cell receptor beta chain appears in the sequencing data of a study of lymphopenia after photon versus proton radiotherapy. Study results and limitations: Oligoclonal CD8+ Temra expansion after nadir drove photon patients' diversity drop. Larger post-nadir TCR diversity loss correlated inversely with survival in deceased patients.

The CDR3 covers 13 residues. Germline CDR1 reads LNHDA; CDR2 reads SQIVND (reference sequence). V was shortened by 3 bases and J by 6 bases, with 10 bases between the two germline ends. The method was immunoSEQ multiplex PCR; TCRdb's version includes in-frame clones alone and lacks a portion of them. The data show some 14,000 clones, 65% to 85% seen once. On this clone: Its target is unknown.

The clonotype originates from a man over 45 with gastric cancer. Here the sequenced sample was peripheral blood, taken from a patient treated with photon-based radiotherapy. V and J are TRBV19 and TRBJ2-3; D not resolved. As DNA, the CDR3 is TGTGCCAGTAGTATTGGTGGCAGGGATACGCAGTATTTT. This gives the protein CASSIGGRDTQYF.